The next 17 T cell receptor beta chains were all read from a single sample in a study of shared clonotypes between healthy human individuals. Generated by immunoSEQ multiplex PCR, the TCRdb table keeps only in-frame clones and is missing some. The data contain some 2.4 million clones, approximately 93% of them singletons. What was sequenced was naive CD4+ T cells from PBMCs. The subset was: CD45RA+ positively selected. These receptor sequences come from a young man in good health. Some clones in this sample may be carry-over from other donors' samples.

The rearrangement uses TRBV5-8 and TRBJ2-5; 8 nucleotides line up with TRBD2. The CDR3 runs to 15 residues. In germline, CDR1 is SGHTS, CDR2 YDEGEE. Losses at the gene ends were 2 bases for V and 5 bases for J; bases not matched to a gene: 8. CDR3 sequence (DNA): TGTGCCAGCAGCTTACACGGACTAGCAGGGGAGACCCAGTACTTC. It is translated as CASSLHGLAGETQYF.

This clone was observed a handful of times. In DNA form, the CDR3 reads TGTGCCAGCAGCGCTCTCTCCCACGGGGGGGAGCAGTACTTC. Its translation: CASSALSHGGEQYF. V is TRBV9 and J is TRBJ2-7; 7 bases map to TRBD2. The germline V gene encodes CDR1 SGDLS and CDR2 YYNGEE. The J segment lost 7 bases and the V segment lost 3 bases, leaving 10 bases of the junction unmatched. The CDR3 is made up of 14 amino acids.

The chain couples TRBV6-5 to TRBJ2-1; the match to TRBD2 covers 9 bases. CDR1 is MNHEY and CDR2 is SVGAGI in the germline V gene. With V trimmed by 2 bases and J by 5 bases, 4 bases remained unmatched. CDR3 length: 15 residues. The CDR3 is CASSYVAGEDNEQFF. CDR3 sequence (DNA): TGTGCCAGCAGTTACGTAGCGGGAGAGGACAATGAGCAGTTCTTC.

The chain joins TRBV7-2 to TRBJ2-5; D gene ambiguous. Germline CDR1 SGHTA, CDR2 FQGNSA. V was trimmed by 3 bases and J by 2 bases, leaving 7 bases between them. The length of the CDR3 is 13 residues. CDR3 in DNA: TGTGCCAGCAGCTTTCAGGTACAAGAGACCCAGTACTTC. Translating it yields CASSFQVQETQYF. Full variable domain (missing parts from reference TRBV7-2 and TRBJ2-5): GAGVSQSPSNKVTEKGKDVELRCDPISGHTALYWYRQSLGQGLEFLIYFQGNSAPDKSGLPSDRFSAERTGGSVSTLTIQRTQQEDSAVYLCASSFQVQETQYFGPGTRLLVL.

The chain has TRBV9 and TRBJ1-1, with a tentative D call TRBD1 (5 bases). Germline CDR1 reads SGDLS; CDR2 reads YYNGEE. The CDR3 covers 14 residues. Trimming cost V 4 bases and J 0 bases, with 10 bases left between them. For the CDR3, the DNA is TGTGCCAGCAGCCCGCGACAGTTGAACACTGAAGCTTTCTTT. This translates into CASSPRQLNTEAFF.

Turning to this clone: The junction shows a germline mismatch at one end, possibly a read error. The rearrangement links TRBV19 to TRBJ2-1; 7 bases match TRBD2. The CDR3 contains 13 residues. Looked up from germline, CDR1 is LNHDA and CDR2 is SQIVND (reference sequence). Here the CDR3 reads CSLLAPSRGKQFF. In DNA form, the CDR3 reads TGCAGCCTACTAGCGCCTAGTAGGGGTAAGCAGTTCTTC.

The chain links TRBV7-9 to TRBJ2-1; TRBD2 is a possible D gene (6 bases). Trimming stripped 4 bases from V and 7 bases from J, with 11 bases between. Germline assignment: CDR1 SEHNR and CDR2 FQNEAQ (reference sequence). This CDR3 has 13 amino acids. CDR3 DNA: TGTGCCAGCAGCTCCCGAAGCGGGAATGAGCAGTTCTTC. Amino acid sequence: CASSSRSGNEQFF.

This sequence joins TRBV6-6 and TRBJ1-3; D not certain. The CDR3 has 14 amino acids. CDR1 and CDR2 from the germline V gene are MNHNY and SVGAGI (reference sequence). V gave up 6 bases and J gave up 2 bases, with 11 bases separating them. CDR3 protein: CASSTRGTGNTIYF. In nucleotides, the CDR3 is TGTGCCAGCAGCACCCGAGGGACTGGAAACACCATATATTTT.

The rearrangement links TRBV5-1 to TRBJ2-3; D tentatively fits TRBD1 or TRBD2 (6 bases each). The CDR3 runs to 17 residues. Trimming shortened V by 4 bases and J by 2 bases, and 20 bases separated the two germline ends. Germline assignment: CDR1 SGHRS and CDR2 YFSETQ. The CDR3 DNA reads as TGCGCCAGCAGCCCCTCGGGTGGGGGGCTCACCACAGATACGCAGTATTTT. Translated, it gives CASSPSGGGLTTDTQYF. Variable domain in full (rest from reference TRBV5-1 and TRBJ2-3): KAGVTQTPRYLIKTRGQQVTLSCSPISGHRSVSWYQQTPGQGLQFLFEYFSETQRNKGNFPGRFSGRQFSNSRSEMNVSTLELGDSALYLCASSPSGGGLTTDTQYFGPGTRLTVL.

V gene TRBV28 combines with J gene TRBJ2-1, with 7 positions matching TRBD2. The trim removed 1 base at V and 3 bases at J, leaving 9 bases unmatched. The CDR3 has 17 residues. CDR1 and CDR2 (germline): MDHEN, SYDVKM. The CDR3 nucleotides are TGTGCCAGCAGTTTATCTGGGTTGGGGAGGGGCTACAATGAGCAGTTCTTC. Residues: CASSLSGLGRGYNEQFF.

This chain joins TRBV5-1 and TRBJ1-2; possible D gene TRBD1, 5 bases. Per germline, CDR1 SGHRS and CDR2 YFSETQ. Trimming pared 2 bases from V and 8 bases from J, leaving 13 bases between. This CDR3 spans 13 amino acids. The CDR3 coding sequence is TGCGCCAGCAGCTTAGAGGGCAGGGAGGGCTACACCTTC. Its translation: CASSLEGREGYTF. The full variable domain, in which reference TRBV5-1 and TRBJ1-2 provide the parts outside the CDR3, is KAGVTQTPRYLIKTRGQQVTLSCSPISGHRSVSWYQQTPGQGLQFLFEYFSETQRNKGNFPGRFSGRQFSNSRSEMNVSTLELGDSALYLCASSLEGREGYTFGSGTRLTVV.

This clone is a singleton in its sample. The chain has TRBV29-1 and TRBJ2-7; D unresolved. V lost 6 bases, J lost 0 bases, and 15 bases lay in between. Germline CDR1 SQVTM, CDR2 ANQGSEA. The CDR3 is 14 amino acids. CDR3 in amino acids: CSVTLRSRSYEQYF. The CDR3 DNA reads TGCAGCGTCACCCTCAGGAGTCGCTCCTACGAGCAGTACTTC.

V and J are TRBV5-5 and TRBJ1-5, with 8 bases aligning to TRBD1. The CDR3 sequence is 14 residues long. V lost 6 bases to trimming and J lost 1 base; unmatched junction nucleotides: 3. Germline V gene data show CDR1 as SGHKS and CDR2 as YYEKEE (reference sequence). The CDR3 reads CASTRTGSNQPQHF. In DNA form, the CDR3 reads TGTGCCAGCACCAGGACAGGGAGCAATCAGCCCCAGCATTTT.

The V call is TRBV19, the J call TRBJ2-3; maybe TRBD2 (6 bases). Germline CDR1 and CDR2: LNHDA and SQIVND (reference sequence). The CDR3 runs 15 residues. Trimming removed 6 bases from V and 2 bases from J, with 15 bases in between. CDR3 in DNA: TGTGCCAGTAGCTCCGGGGCGGGGATCACAGATACGCAGTATTTT. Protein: CASSSGAGITDTQYF.

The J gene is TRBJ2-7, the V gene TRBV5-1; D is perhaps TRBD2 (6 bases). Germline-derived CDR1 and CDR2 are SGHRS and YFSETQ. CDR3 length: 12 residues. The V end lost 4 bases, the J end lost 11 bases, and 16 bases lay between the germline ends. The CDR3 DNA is TGCGCCAGCAGCCTTATGGGAGGAGCGGAGTACTTC. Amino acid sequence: CASSLMGGAEYF.

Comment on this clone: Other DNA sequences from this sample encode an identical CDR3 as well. The chain's CDR3 is CATSGQGGTEAFF. As DNA, the CDR3 is TGTGCCACCAGCGGACAGGGTGGCACTGAAGCTTTCTTT. The gene calls are TRBV15 and TRBJ1-1; TRBD1 agrees at 8 bases. The CDR3 extends over 13 amino acids. The ends lost 5 bases at V and 4 bases at J; junction bases unmatched: 3. CDR1 is LNHNV, CDR2 YYDKDF, per germline (reference sequence).

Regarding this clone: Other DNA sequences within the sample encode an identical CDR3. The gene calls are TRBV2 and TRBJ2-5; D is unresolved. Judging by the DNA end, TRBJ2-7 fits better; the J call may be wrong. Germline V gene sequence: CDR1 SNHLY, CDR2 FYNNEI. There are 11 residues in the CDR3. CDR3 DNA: TGTGCCAGCAGTGTAGACTACGAGCAGTACTTC. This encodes CASSVDYEQYF.